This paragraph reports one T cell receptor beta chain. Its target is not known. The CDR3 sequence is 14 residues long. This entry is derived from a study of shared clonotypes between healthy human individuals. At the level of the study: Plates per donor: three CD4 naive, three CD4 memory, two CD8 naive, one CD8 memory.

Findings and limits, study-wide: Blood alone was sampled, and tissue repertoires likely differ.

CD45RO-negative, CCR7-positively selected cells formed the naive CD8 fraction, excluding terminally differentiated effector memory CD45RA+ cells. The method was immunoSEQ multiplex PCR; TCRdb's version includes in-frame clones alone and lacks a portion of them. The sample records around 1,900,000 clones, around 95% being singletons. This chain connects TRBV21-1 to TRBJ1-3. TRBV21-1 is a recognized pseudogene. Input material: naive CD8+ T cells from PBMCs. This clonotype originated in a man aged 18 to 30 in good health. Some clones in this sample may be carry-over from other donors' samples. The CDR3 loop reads CASRGRGSGNTIYF. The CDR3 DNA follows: TGTGCCAGCAGAGGCCGGGGATCTGGAAACACCATATATTTT.